This T cell receptor (beta chain) was documented in a study of vaccination and CD4 T cells after COVID-19. Study overall: Convalescent patients gave post-COVID blood a median roughly 96 days post-diagnosis, range 35 to 161.

Note on this clonotype: Its antigen remains unidentified.

The treatment denotes: approximately nine-day PBMC culture with coronavirus spike peptide pools or control peptides (ViraFEST assay). Roughly 2 million PBMCs per well were cultured with approximately 10 IU/ml IL-2 and 7.5 to 10 ug/ml peptide pools. Oncomine TCR Beta short-read sequencing was applied to DNA from cultured CD4+ T cells. It was from cultured CD4+ T cells that genomic DNA was extracted. TCRdb itself ran the PCR reads through MiXCR, one entry per CDR3 protein. Of just under 20,000 distinct CDR3 sequences in the sample, more than 45% were seen once. The germline V and J ends were trimmed by 3 bases and 9 bases, with 14 bases remaining between them. The germline gives CDR1 SGHNT, CDR2 YENEEA. The CDR3 spans 13 residues.

The gene calls are TRBV11-3 and TRBJ1-1; the D gene is possibly TRBD1 (6 bases). Sequencing was performed on CD4+ T cells from blood, cultured in vitro. The sequence was collected from a human donor who had recovered from COVID-19. The CDR3 sequence: CASSLDSSIQAFF. DNA for the CDR3: TGTGCCAGCAGCTTGGACAGCTCAATCCAAGCTTTCTTT.